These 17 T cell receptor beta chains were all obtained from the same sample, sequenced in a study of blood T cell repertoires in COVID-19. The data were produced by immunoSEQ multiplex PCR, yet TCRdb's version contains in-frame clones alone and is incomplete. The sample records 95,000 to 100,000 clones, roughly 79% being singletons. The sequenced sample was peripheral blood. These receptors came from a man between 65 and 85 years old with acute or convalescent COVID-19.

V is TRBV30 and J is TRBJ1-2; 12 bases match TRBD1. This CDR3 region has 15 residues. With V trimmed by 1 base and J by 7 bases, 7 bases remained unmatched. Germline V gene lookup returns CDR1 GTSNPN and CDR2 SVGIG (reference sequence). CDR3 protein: CAWSAWDRGHGGYTF. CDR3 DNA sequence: TGTGCCTGGAGTGCATGGGACAGGGGGCATGGTGGCTACACCTTC.

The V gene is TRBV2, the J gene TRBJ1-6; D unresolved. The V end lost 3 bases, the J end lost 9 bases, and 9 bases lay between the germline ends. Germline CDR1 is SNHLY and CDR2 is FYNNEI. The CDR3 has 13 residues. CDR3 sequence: CASSDKSVSPLHF. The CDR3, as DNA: TGTGCCAGCAGTGATAAGAGCGTTTCACCCCTCCACTTT. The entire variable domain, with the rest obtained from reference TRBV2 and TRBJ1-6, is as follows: EPEVTQTPSHQVTQMGQEVILRCVPISNHLYFYWYRQILGQKVEFLVSFYNNEISEKSEIFDDQFSVERPDGSNFTLKIRSTKLEDSAMYFCASSDKSVSPLHFGNGTRLTVT.

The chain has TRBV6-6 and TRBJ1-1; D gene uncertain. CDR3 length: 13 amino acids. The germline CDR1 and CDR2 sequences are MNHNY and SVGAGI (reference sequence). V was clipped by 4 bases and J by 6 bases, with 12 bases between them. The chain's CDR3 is CASSSGSSSEAFF. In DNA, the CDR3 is TGTGCCAGCAGTTCTGGCAGTTCTTCTGAAGCTTTCTTT.

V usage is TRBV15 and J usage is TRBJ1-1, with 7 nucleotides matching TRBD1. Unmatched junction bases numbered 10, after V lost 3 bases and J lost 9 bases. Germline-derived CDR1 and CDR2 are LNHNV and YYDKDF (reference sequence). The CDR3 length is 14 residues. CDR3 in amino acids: CATSSPEQGTKAFF. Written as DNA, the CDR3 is TGTGCCACCAGCAGCCCTGAACAGGGGACGAAAGCTTTCTTT.

CDR3 residues: CASSDRQGADTEAFF. CDR3 nucleotides: TGTGCCAGCAGCGACCGACAGGGGGCAGACACTGAAGCTTTCTTT. V and J are TRBV7-9 and TRBJ1-1, with 10 bases fitting TRBD1. The V and J ends lost 5 bases and 3 bases, in that order; junction bases with no gene match: 6. Per the germline V gene, CDR1 is SEHNR and CDR2 is FQNEAQ (reference sequence). The CDR3 extends over 15 amino acids. Full variable domain (remainder filled in from reference TRBV7-9 and TRBJ1-1): DTGVSQNPRHKITKRGQNVTFRCDPISEHNRLYWYRQTLGQGPEFLTYFQNEAQLEKSRLLSDRFSAERPKGSFSTLEIQRTEQGDSAMYLCASSDRQGADTEAFFGQGTRLTVV.

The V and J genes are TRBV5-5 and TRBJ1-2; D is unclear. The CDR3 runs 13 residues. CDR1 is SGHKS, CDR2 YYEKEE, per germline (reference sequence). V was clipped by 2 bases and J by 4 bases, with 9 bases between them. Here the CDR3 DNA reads TGTGCCAGCAGCTTAGGCGGTGGCTATGGCTACACCTTC. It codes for CASSLGGGYGYTF.

The CDR3 is CASSLTAGGRYGYTF. CDR3 DNA: TGTGCCAGCAGCTTAACAGCGGGAGGTCGCTATGGCTACACCTTC. V is TRBV7-3 and J is TRBJ1-2; D is unclear. The CDR3 length is 15 residues. Trimming took off 0 bases at V and 4 bases at J, with 12 bases between the two ends. CDR1 SGHTA and CDR2 FQGTGA come from the germline V gene.

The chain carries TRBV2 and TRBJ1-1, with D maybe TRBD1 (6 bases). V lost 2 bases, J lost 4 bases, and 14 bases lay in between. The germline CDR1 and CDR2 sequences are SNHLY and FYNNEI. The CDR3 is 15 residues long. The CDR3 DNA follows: TGTGCCAGCAGTGAAAGGGCAGGGGTAACCACTGAAGCTTTCTTT. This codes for CASSERAGVTTEAFF. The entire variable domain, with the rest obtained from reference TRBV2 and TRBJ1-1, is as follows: EPEVTQTPSHQVTQMGQEVILRCVPISNHLYFYWYRQILGQKVEFLVSFYNNEISEKSEIFDDQFSVERPDGSNFTLKIRSTKLEDSAMYFCASSERAGVTTEAFFGQGTRLTVV.

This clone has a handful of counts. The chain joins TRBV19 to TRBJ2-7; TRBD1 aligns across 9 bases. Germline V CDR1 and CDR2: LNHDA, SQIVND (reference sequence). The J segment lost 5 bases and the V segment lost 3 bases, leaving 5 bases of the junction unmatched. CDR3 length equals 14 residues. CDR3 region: CASSIPGQGHEQYF. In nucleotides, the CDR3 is TGTGCCAGTAGTATCCCGGGACAGGGACACGAGCAGTACTTC.

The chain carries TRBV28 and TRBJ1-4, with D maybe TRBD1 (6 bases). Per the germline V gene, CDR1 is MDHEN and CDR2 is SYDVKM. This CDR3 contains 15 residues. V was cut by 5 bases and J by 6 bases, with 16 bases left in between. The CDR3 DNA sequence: TGTGCCAGCAGTCTCCCGACAGGTGCCCATGAAAAACTGTTTTTT. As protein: CASSLPTGAHEKLFF. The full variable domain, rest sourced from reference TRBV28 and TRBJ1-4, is DVKVTQSSRYLVKRTGEKVFLECVQDMDHENMFWYRQDPGLGLRLIYFSYDVKMKEKGDIPEGYSVSREKKERFSLILESASTNQTSMYLCASSLPTGAHEKLFFGSGTQLSVL.

The chain's CDR3 is CASSFSSGGDQYF. For the CDR3, the DNA is TGTGCCAGCAGTTTTTCTAGCGGGGGGGACCAGTACTTC. The chain couples TRBV6-5 to TRBJ2-7; 12 bases align to TRBD2. V trimming: 4 bases; J trimming: 10 bases; junction bases outside the gene matches: 5. This CDR3 comprises 13 residues. Germline V gene lookup returns CDR1 MNHEY and CDR2 SVGAGI.

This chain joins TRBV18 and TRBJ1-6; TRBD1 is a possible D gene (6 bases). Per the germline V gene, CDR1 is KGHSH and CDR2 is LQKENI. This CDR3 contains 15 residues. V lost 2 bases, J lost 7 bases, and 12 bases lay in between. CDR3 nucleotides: TGTGCCAGCTCACCATACAGGGATACCAATTCACCCCTCCACTTT. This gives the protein CASSPYRDTNSPLHF.

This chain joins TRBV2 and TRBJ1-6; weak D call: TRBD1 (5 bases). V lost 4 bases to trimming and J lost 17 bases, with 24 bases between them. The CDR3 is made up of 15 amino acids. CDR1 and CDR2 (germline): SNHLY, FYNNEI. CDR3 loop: CASSGQLPTLKEIHF. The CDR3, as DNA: TGTGCCAGCAGTGGACAGTTACCTACCCTCAAAGAGATCCACTTT. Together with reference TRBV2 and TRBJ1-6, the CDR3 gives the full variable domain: EPEVTQTPSHQVTQMGQEVILRCVPISNHLYFYWYRQILGQKVEFLVSFYNNEISEKSEIFDDQFSVERPDGSNFTLKIRSTKLEDSAMYFCASSGQLPTLKEIHFGNGTRLTVT.

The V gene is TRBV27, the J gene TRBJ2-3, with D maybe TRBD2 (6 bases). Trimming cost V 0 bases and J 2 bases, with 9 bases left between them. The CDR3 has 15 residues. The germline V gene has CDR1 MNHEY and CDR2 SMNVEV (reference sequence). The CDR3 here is CASSLSTSFTDTQYF. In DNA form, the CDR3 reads TGTGCCAGCAGTTTATCGACTAGTTTCACAGATACGCAGTATTTT.

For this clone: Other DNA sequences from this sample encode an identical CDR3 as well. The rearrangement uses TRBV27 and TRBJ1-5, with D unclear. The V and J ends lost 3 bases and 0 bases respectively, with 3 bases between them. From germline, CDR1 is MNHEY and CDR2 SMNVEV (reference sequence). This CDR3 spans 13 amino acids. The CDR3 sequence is CASSFLSNQPQHF. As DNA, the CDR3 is TGTGCCAGCAGTTTCCTTAGCAATCAGCCCCAGCATTTT.

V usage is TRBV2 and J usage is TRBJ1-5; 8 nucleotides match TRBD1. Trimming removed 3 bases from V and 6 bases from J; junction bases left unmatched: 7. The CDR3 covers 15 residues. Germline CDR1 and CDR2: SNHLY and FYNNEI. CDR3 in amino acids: CASSETTGARQPQHF. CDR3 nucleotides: TGTGCCAGCAGTGAGACGACAGGGGCCCGTCAGCCCCAGCATTTT.

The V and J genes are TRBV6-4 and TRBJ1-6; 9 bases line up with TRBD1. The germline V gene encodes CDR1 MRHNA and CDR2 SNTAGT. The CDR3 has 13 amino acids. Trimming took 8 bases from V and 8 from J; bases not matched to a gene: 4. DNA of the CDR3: TGTGCCAGCGGCAGACAGGGGGATTCACCCCTCCACTTT. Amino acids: CASGRQGDSPLHF.